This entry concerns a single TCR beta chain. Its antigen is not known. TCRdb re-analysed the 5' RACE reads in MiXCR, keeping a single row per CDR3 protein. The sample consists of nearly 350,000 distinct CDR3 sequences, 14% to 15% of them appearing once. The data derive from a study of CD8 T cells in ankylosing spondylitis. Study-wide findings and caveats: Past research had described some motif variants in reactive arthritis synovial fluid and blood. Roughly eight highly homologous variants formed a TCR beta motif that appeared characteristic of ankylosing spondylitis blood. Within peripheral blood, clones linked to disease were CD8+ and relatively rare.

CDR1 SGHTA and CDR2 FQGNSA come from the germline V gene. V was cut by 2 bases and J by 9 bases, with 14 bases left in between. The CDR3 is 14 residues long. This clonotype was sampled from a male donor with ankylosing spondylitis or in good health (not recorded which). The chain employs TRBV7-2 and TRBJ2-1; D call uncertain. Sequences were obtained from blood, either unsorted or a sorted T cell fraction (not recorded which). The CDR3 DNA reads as TGTGCCAGCAGCTTAAGGGAAGGGCCCGGTGAGCAGTTCTTC. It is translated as CASSLREGPGEQFF.